The text below deals with one TCR beta chain. The data are from a study of beta chain features in type 1 diabetes. A CD45RO/CCR7/CD25/CD127/CD95/CD27 panel sorted naive, central memory, regulatory and stem cell-like memory CD4+ cells. The germline gives CDR1 MNHEY, CDR2 SMNVEV (reference sequence). The CDR3 runs 13 residues. Trimming shortened V by 5 bases and J by 7 bases, and 14 bases separated the two germline ends. Expressed TCRB transcripts were sequenced because the entire RNA isolate underwent reverse transcription. Using immunoSEQ multiplex PCR, the repertoire was profiled, and TCRdb retains in-frame clones only, with some absent. Found here are about 930,000 clones, roughly a sixth of them singletons; the top ten hold around 0.02%.

This receptor was identified in a woman aged 18-30 years in good health. This sequence joins TRBV27 and TRBJ2-5; D gene ambiguous. Sequencing input: naive CD4+ T cells from blood. The CDR3 is CASSSSTFGTQYF. CDR3 sequence (DNA): TGTGCCAGCAGTAGTAGTACCTTCGGGACCCAGTACTTC.